This is a list of T cell receptor beta chains from one sample in a study of T cells in Graves' hyperthyroidism and ophthalmopathy. TCRdb independently ran MiXCR on the multiplex PCR reads; one entry per CDR3 protein. The sample shows 160,000 or so distinct CDR3 sequences, about 9% of them seen only once. The sample taken for sequencing was blood. Source of these receptors: a woman aged 18-35 years with Graves' hyperthyroidism that later progressed to Graves' ophthalmopathy. Each CDR3 is given with its conserved first and last residue. A D gene is named only where the DNA matches it firmly. Where a row states a size, it is once, few, many or the class of an expanded clone; other rows omit it.

j_gene | d_gene | v_gene | abundance | CDR3aa | CDR3nt
TRBJ1-5 | NA | TRBV6-5 | many | CASSYPPRARGNQPQHF | TGTGCCAGCAGTTACCCCCCCCGGGCGAGGGGCAATCAGCCCCAGCATTTT
TRBJ2-1 | NA | TRBV5-1 | many | CASSLENMNEQFF | TGCGCCAGCAGCTTGGAAAACATGAATGAGCAGTTCTTC
TRBJ2-2 | NA | TRBV30 | many | CAWTGTTGELFF | TGTGCCTGGACAGGGACCACCGGGGAGCTGTTTTTT
TRBJ1-5 | TRBD1 | TRBV18 | many | CASSPGGQGGYQPQHF | TGTGCCAGCTCACCAGGGGGACAGGGTGGTTATCAGCCCCAGCATTTT
TRBJ1-2 | TRBD1 | TRBV6-1 | many | CASRPATGANYGYTF | TGTGCCAGCAGACCCGCGACAGGGGCAAACTATGGCTACACCTTC
TRBJ2-3 | TRBD1 | TRBV7-2 | few | CASSPLPPPRGLGTDTQYF | TGTGCCAGCAGCCCGCTACCGCCTCCCAGGGGGCTAGGCACAGATACGCAGTATTTT
TRBJ2-1 | TRBD2 | TRBV4-1 | few | CASSLVPGLAETIYYNEQFF | TGCGCCAGCAGCTTAGTACCGGGACTAGCGGAGACCATCTACTACAATGAGCAGTTCTTC
TRBJ1-2 | TRBD1 | TRBV6-1 | many | CASRRGRSGYTF | TGTGCCAGCAGGAGGGGGCGCAGTGGCTACACCTTC
TRBJ1-1 | NA | TRBV29-1 | many | CSVEGPGSRAAFF | TGCAGCGTTGAAGGGCCGGGCTCCCGTGCAGCTTTCTTT
TRBJ2-1 | TRBD2 | TRBV11-1 | many | CASSPLAGVNNEQFF | TGTGCCAGCAGCCCCCTGGCGGGGGTGAACAATGAGCAGTTCTTC
TRBJ2-3 | NA | TRBV29-1 | many | CSSELGTDTQYF | TGCAGCTCGGAGCTGGGGACAGATACGCAGTATTTT
TRBJ2-5 | TRBD2 | TRBV20-1 | many | CSAHRLAGGETQYF | TGCAGTGCTCATCGACTAGCGGGAGGAGAGACCCAGTACTTC
TRBJ2-5 | TRBD1 | TRBV6-5 | few | CASSYRPTGEETQYF | TGTGCCAGCAGTTACCGACCGACAGGGGAGGAGACCCAGTACTTC
TRBJ1-6 | NA | TRBV27 | many | CASSYQMGAFNSPLHF | TGTGCCAGCAGTTACCAAATGGGAGCATTTAATTCACCCCTCCACTTT
TRBJ2-7 | NA | TRBV30 | many | CAHVGETYEQYF | TGTGCCCACGTAGGGGAAACCTACGAGCAGTACTTC
TRBJ1-1 | NA | TRBV19 | NA | CASSMGRGDTEAFF | TGTGCCAGTAGTATGGGAAGGGGGGACACTGAAGCTTTCTTT
TRBJ2-3 | NA | TRBV2 | NA | CATAQGRTGTQYF | TGTGCCACCGCACAGGGGAGGACAGGTACGCAGTATTTT
TRBJ2-5 | TRBD2 | TRBV6-1 | NA | CASRSNPGLAGMKTQYF | TGTGCCAGCAGATCAAACCCGGGACTAGCGGGGATGAAGACCCAGTACTTC
TRBJ1-2 | TRBD1 | TRBV7-2 | many | CASSFTTGNYGYTF | TGTGCCAGCAGCTTCACGACAGGGAACTATGGCTACACCTTC
TRBJ1-5 | NA | TRBV4-1 | NA | CASSPLSRGPGQPQHF | TGCGCCAGCAGCCCCCTGTCCCGGGGGCCAGGTCAGCCCCAGCATTTT
TRBJ1-2 | NA | TRBV6-2/TRBV6-3 | many | CASPHNNYGYTF | TGTGCCAGCCCCCATAATAACTATGGCTACACCTTC
TRBJ2-7 | NA | TRBV30 | many | CAWGTSSYEQYF | TGTGCCTGGGGGACTTCTTCCTACGAGCAGTACTTC
TRBJ2-3 | TRBD2 | TRBV10-3 | many | CAISDRASGDIDTQYF | TGTGCCATCAGTGACCGGGCTAGCGGGGATATAGATACGCAGTATTTT
TRBJ1-2 | NA | TRBV24-1 | many | CATSGEPQGSYTF | TGTGCCACCAGTGGTGAGCCACAGGGAAGCTACACCTTC
TRBJ1-2 | NA | TRBV2 | many | CASNGWGANYGYTF | TGTGCCAGCAACGGATGGGGAGCTAACTATGGCTACACCTTC
TRBJ1-2 | TRBD1 | TRBV18 | many | CASSPGTGANYGYTF | TGTGCCAGCTCACCAGGGACAGGGGCGAACTATGGCTACACCTTC
TRBJ1-1 | NA | TRBV29-1 | many | CSVEEGNTEAFF | TGCAGCGTTGAAGAGGGCAACACTGAAGCTTTCTTT
TRBJ2-5 | NA | TRBV20-1 | few | CSARIWHPIQETQYF | TGCAGTGCTAGAATCTGGCACCCTATACAAGAGACCCAGTACTTC
TRBJ2-7 | TRBD1 | TRBV3-1 | NA | CAGSQGTAGDEQYF | TGTGCCGGCAGCCAAGGGACAGCCGGGGACGAGCAGTACTTC
TRBJ2-6 | TRBD1 | TRBV9 | few | CASSGDTGVGSSGANVLTF | TGTGCCAGCAGCGGTGATACAGGGGTGGGAAGCTCTGGGGCCAACGTCCTGACTTTC
TRBJ2-7 | TRBD2 | TRBV3-1 | many | CASSQVGTSGEEQYF | TGTGCCAGCAGCCAGGTTGGAACTAGCGGCGAGGAGCAGTACTTC
TRBJ1-5 | NA | TRBV6-1 | many | CASSEGLGGDQPQHF | TGTGCCAGCAGTGAAGGTCTCGGGGGGGATCAGCCCCAGCATTTT
TRBJ1-1 | NA | TRBV6-1 | many | CASSERAETEAFF | TGTGCCAGCAGTGAACGGGCGGAAACTGAAGCTTTCTTT
TRBJ2-3 | TRBD1 | TRBV19 | once | CASSSQGADTQYF | TGTGCCAGTAGTAGTCAGGGGGCAGATACGCAGTATTTT
TRBJ1-3 | NA | TRBV19 | NA | CASGISGAFGNTIYF | TGTGCCAGTGGTATTTCAGGGGCGTTTGGAAACACCATATATTTT
TRBJ1-6 | TRBD1 | TRBV20-1 | many | CSARDSGTGGSSPLHF | TGCAGTGCTAGAGATTCCGGGACAGGGGGCTCTTCACCCCTCCACTTT
TRBJ2-3 | NA | TRBV9 | many | CASSVARVDTQYF | TGTGCCAGCAGCGTAGCTAGGGTCGATACGCAGTATTTT
TRBJ1-1 | TRBD1 | TRBV6-1 | many | CASSYVLGGRGTEAFF | TGTGCCAGCAGTTACGTCCTAGGGGGCCGGGGCACTGAAGCTTTCTTT
TRBJ1-1 | NA | TRBV6-1 | many | CASSYGTTLGIDTEAFF | TGTGCCAGCAGTTACGGGACTACCTTAGGGATCGACACTGAAGCTTTCTTT
TRBJ2-3 | TRBD2 | TRBV5-1 | many | CASSANLAGANTQYF | TGCGCCAGCAGCGCGAACCTAGCGGGAGCTAATACGCAGTATTTT
TRBJ1-1 | TRBD1 | TRBV3-1 | many | CASSQDWGDRKAFF | TGTGCCAGCAGCCAAGATTGGGGGGACAGGAAAGCTTTCTTT
TRBJ2-2 | TRBD1 | TRBV6-1 | many | CASSSTTGSAGELFF | TGTGCCAGCAGTTCTACGACAGGGTCTGCCGGGGAGCTGTTTTTT
TRBJ1-1 | TRBD1 | TRBV6-1 | few | CASRDSMTEAFF | TGTGCCAGCCGGGACAGCATGACTGAAGCTTTCTTT
TRBJ1-4 | NA | TRBV7-9 | many | CASSEGQGGWGNEKLFF | TGTGCCAGCAGCGAGGGGCAGGGAGGTTGGGGTAATGAAAAACTGTTTTTT
TRBJ2-7 | TRBD1 | TRBV29-1 | many | CSAHTRYRGIEQYF | TGCAGCGCACACACCCGCTACAGGGGTATCGAGCAGTACTTC
TRBJ2-5 | NA | TRBV2 | many | CASSGGRLGETQYF | TGTGCCAGCAGTGGAGGGAGGCTGGGGGAGACCCAGTACTTC
TRBJ1-4 | NA | TRBV3-1 | NA | CASSQSGIRLFF | TGTGCCAGCAGCCAATCGGGGATCCGACTGTTTTTT
TRBJ1-2 | TRBD1 | TRBV6-1 | many | CASSETTGTGYTF | TGTGCCAGCAGTGAAACGACAGGGACTGGCTACACCTTC
TRBJ1-2 | NA | TRBV24-1 | few | CATSGGNYGYTF | TGTGCCACCTCCGGGGGGAACTATGGCTACACCTTC
TRBJ2-6 | NA | TRBV11-2 | many | CASSQSQGPPFGGANVLTF | TGTGCCAGCAGCCAATCGCAGGGGCCGCCATTTGGTGGGGCCAACGTCCTGACTTTC
TRBJ1-2 | TRBD1 | TRBV13 | many | CASSPRDRGLSNYGYTF | TGTGCCAGCAGCCCCCGGGACAGGGGACTTTCTAACTATGGCTACACCTTC
TRBJ2-1 | TRBD2 | TRBV3-1 | many | CASSRSLAAPRYNEQFF | TGTGCCAGCAGCCGATCCCTAGCGGCCCCGAGGTACAATGAGCAGTTCTTC
TRBJ2-2 | TRBD1 | TRBV6-5 | many | CASSYLGTDTGELFF | TGTGCCAGCAGTTACTTAGGGACAGACACCGGGGAGCTGTTTTTT
TRBJ1-1 | NA | TRBV5-6 | few | CASSWGHRFAEAFF | TGTGCCAGCAGCTGGGGACACCGGTTCGCTGAAGCTTTCTTT
TRBJ2-6 | NA | TRBV24-1 | NA | CATSDFSQGNVLTF | TGTGCCACCAGTGATTTCTCCCAGGGGAACGTCCTGACTTTC
TRBJ1-4 | TRBD1 | TRBV28 | many | CASSFQGQGFFGEKLFF | TGTGCCAGCAGTTTTCAGGGACAGGGATTCTTTGGTGAAAAACTGTTTTTT
TRBJ2-3 | TRBD1 | TRBV28 | many | CASSMRTGHTDTQYF | TGTGCCAGCAGTATGCGGACAGGGCACACAGATACGCAGTATTTT
TRBJ1-5 | NA | TRBV20-1 | many | CSASLDSYNQPQHF | TGCAGTGCTAGTCTAGACAGCTACAATCAGCCCCAGCATTTT